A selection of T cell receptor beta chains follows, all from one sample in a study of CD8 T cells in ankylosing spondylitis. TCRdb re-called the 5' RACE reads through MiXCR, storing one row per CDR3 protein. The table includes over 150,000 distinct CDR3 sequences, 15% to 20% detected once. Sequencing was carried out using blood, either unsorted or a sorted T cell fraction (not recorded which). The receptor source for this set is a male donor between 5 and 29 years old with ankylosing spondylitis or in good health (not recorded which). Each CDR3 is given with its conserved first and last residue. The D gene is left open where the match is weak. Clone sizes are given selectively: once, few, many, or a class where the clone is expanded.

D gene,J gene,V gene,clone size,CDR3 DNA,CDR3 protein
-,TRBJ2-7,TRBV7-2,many,TGTGCCAGCAGCTTAGAGGTCAGGAGCTCCTACGAGCAGTACTTC,CASSLEVRSSYEQYF
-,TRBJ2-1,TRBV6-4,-,TGTGCCAGCTCTAGCGAACAAAATGAGCAGTTCTTC,CASSSEQNEQFF
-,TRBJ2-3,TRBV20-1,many,TGCAGTACCAGACTAGCAGATACGCAGTATTTT,CSTRLADTQYF
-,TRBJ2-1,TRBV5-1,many,TGCGCCAGCAGCTTGGTTGGTAGCTCAAGCTCCTACAATGAGCAGTTCTTC,CASSLVGSSSSYNEQFF
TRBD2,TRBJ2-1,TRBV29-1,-,TGCAGCGTTGTTGGGACTAGCGGGAGAGGTCTTGAGCAGTTCTTC,CSVVGTSGRGLEQFF
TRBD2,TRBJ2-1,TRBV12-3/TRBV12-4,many,TGTGCCAGCAGTCCCGGGGGGGGGCGAGGGCCGCTATCCTACAATGAGCAGTTCTTC,CASSPGGGRGPLSYNEQFF
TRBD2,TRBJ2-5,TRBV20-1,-,TGCAGTGCTAGCGGCCTAGCGGTTCAAGAGACCCAGTACTTC,CSASGLAVQETQYF
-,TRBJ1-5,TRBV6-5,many,TGTGCCAGCAGTTACTCGAGACAGATCGGTCAGCCCCAGCATTTT,CASSYSRQIGQPQHF
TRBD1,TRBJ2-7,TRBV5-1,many,TGCGCCAGCAGCCCTGGAGGACAGGTCTACGAGCAGTACTTC,CASSPGGQVYEQYF
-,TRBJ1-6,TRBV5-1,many,TGCGCCAGCAGCTCAGGACAGCCATCTAATAATTCACCCCTCCACTTT,CASSSGQPSNNSPLHF
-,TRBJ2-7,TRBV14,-,TGTGCCAGCAGCCAATGGCAGCGATTCTACGAGCAGTACTTC,CASSQWQRFYEQYF
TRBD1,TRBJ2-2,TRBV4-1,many,TGCGCCAGCAGCCAAGTAGTAGGGGGCGTGTCCGGGGAGCTGTTTTTT,CASSQVVGGVSGELFF